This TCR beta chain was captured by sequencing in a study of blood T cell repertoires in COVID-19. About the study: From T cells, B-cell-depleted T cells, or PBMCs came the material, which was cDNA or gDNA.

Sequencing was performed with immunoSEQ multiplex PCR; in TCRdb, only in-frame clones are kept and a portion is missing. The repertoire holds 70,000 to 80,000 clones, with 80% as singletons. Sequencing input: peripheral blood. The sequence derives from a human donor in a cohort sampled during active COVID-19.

This CDR3 reads CATGGDLNEKLFF. For the CDR3, the DNA is TGTGCCACCGGGGGGGACCTAAATGAAAAACTGTTTTTT. J is TRBJ1-4 and V is TRBV15; D perhaps matches TRBD1 (5 bases). The CDR3 runs to 13 residues. CDR1 LNHNV and CDR2 YYDKDF come from the germline V gene (reference sequence). V dropped 8 bases and J dropped 5 bases, with 12 bases sitting between them.